The 27 T cell receptor beta chains below come from one sample, sequenced in a study of T cell repertoires in cytomegalovirus infection. TCRdb recomputed calls from the reads with MiXCR, one row per CDR3 protein. The repertoire holds roughly 310,000 distinct CDR3 sequences, with approximately 32% as singletons. Their target antigens are unknown. The starting material was cultured PBMCs, obtained from culture after CMV antigen stimulation. The receptors originated from a human donor in good health (CMV status not recorded). Some clones in this sample may be carry-over from other donors' samples.

This chain links TRBV10-3 with TRBJ2-7; weak D call: TRBD1 (5 bases). The CDR3 loop spans 13 amino acids. V was pared by 0 bases and J by 10 bases, with 13 bases between. Germline-derived CDR1 and CDR2 are ENHRY and SYGVKD. For the CDR3, the DNA is TGTGCCATCAGTGAGTCGATTCAGGGCGATCAGTACTTC. This gives the protein CAISESIQGDQYF.

The rearrangement links TRBV7-3 to TRBJ2-6, with D unclear. The V end was cut by 1 base, the J end by 10 bases, with 11 bases between. CDR1 SGHTA and CDR2 FQGTGA come from the germline V gene. The length of the CDR3 is 14 residues. CDR3 DNA: TGTGCCAGCAGCTTAATTAGAGGCCGAAACGTCCTGACTTTC. The encoded protein is CASSLIRGRNVLTF. Drawing the rest from reference TRBV7-3 and TRBJ2-6, the complete variable domain is GAGVSQTPSNKVTEKGKYVELRCDPISGHTALYWYRQSLGQGPEFLIYFQGTGAADDSGLPNDRFFAVRPEGSVSTLKIQRTERGDSAVYLCASSLIRGRNVLTFGAGSRLTVL.

This clonotype has more than one count but fewer than ten. The genes are TRBV7-3 and TRBJ2-7; 8 nucleotides match TRBD2. The CDR3 runs 15 residues. CDR1 SGHTA and CDR2 FQGTGA come from the germline V gene. Trimming took 2 bases from V and 2 from J; bases not matched to a gene: 5. CDR3 amino acids: CASSLHRAGAYEQYF. CDR3 nucleotides: TGTGCCAGCAGCTTACACCGAGCGGGGGCCTACGAGCAGTACTTC. The variable domain in full, with the rest retrieved from reference TRBV7-3 and TRBJ2-7, is GAGVSQTPSNKVTEKGKYVELRCDPISGHTALYWYRQSLGQGPEFLIYFQGTGAADDSGLPNDRFFAVRPEGSVSTLKIQRTERGDSAVYLCASSLHRAGAYEQYFGPGTRLTVT.

This clonotype was observed a few times. This sequence joins TRBV7-2 and TRBJ2-7; 13 nucleotides match TRBD2. Germline-derived CDR1 and CDR2 are SGHTA and FQGNSA. This CDR3 contains 14 residues. With V trimmed by 3 bases and J by 6 bases, 2 bases remained unmatched. DNA for the CDR3: TGTGCCAGCAGCTTGGGACTAGCGGGAAGCGAGCAGTACTTC. As protein: CASSLGLAGSEQYF.

This clonotype has just a few counts. The chain employs TRBV7-2 and TRBJ2-3, with TRBD2 matching 8 bases. CDR3 length: 12 amino acids. V dropped 6 bases and J dropped 6; count of bases not matched to a gene: 2. Germline CDR1 is SGHTA and CDR2 is FQGNSA. CDR3 in DNA: TGTGCCAGCAGTCGGGGGGGGGATACGCAGTATTTT. It yields the protein CASSRGGDTQYF.

This clonotype was seen a handful of times. The V and J genes are TRBV6-8 and TRBJ2-7, with no clear D. Germline loops: CDR1 MNHGY, CDR2 SAAAGT. V was shortened by 8 bases and J by 2 bases, with 7 bases between the two germline ends. This CDR3 contains 11 residues. This CDR3 is CASGKTYEQYF. CDR3 in DNA: TGTGCCAGCGGTAAAACCTACGAGCAGTACTTC.

This chain connects TRBV2 to TRBJ2-3, with D perhaps TRBD1 (5 bases). The CDR3 is made up of 12 amino acids. The germline CDR1 and CDR2 sequences are SNHLY and FYNNEI. Trimming shortened V by 1 base and J by 7 bases, and 6 bases separated the two germline ends. This CDR3 reads CASSEGGYTQYF. CDR3 DNA: TGTGCCAGCAGTGAAGGGGGCTATACGCAGTATTTT.

The J gene is TRBJ2-1, the V gene TRBV10-3; D unclear. The CDR3 spans 13 residues. The germline V and J ends were trimmed by 9 bases and 3 bases, with 12 bases remaining between them. Germline V gene lookup returns CDR1 ENHRY and CDR2 SYGVKD. This CDR3 reads CAMTAPLYNEQFF. CDR3 nucleotides: TGTGCCATGACTGCTCCTCTCTACAATGAGCAGTTCTTC.

This clonotype was observed many times. V is TRBV6-1 and J is TRBJ2-1; 12 bases map to TRBD2. Per the germline V gene, CDR1 is MNHNS and CDR2 is SASEGT. This CDR3 contains 16 residues. V shed 6 bases, J shed 7 bases, and the junction held 10 bases outside the gene matches. CDR3 loop: CASRPVSSGRGNEQFF. In nucleotides, the CDR3 is TGTGCCAGCAGGCCCGTCTCTAGCGGGAGGGGGAATGAGCAGTTCTTC.

This clonotype was picked up many times. The CDR3, as DNA: TGTGCCAGCAGCTTGGCGGGAGCTGTCTACGAGCAGTACTTC. Translated, it gives CASSLAGAVYEQYF. The chain recombines TRBV7-2 with TRBJ2-7; 7 bases agree with TRBD2. Trimming cost V 3 bases and J 3 bases; bases outside gene matches: 5. Germline V lookup: CDR1 SGHTA, CDR2 FQGNSA. The CDR3 extends over 14 amino acids.

J is TRBJ2-3 and V is TRBV2; D perhaps matches TRBD1 (6 bases). CDR1 is SNHLY and CDR2 is FYNNEI in the germline V gene. V lost 7 bases and J lost 8, with 25 bases in between. The CDR3 loop spans 16 amino acids. CDR3 nucleotides: TGTGCCAGCAATCCATCCCCTGGGCAGGGGATCGGTACGCAGTATTTT. Amino acid sequence: CASNPSPGQGIGTQYF.

V is TRBV20-1 and J is TRBJ2-3; perhaps D is TRBD1 or TRBD2 (5 bases each). Trimming shortened V by 3 bases and J by 8 bases, and 18 bases separated the two germline ends. In germline, CDR1 is DFQATT, CDR2 SNEGSKA (reference sequence). There are 14 residues in the CDR3. The CDR3 DNA follows: TGCAGTGCTAGTCTGCCGGGGCCATCACGTACGCAGTATTTT. It specifies CSASLPGPSRTQYF.

This clonotype turned up a few times. CDR3: CASSSRTSGSIAGELFF. The CDR3 DNA reads as TGTGCCAGCAGTTCAAGGACTAGCGGGAGTATAGCCGGGGAGCTGTTTTTT. The V gene is TRBV6-8, the J gene TRBJ2-2, with 13 nucleotides matching TRBD2. This CDR3 contains 17 residues. From germline, CDR1 is MNHGY and CDR2 SAAAGT. The trim removed 4 bases at V and 6 bases at J, leaving 8 bases unmatched.

This clonotype occurred a few times. The genes are TRBV7-2 and TRBJ2-7, with 7 bases matching TRBD2. V gave up 2 bases and J gave up 7 bases; unmatched junction bases: 8. Looked up from germline, CDR1 is SGHTA and CDR2 is FQGNSA. The CDR3 is 14 residues long. CDR3 sequence reads: CASSLITQGGEQYF. CDR3 nucleotides: TGTGCCAGCAGCTTAATCACCCAGGGAGGGGAGCAGTACTTC.

This clonotype was seen many times. This rearrangement joins TRBV7-2 to TRBJ1-2; D not certain. Germline lookup yields CDR1 SGHTA and CDR2 FQGNSA. V gave up 1 base and J gave up 7 bases, with 7 bases separating them. The CDR3 length is 12 residues. CDR3 bases: TGTGCCAGCAGCTTAGGCGTGGGTGGCTACACCTTC. It is translated as CASSLGVGGYTF. Based on the CDR3 plus reference TRBV7-2 and TRBJ1-2, the full variable domain is GAGVSQSPSNKVTEKGKDVELRCDPISGHTALYWYRQSLGQGLEFLIYFQGNSAPDKSGLPSDRFSAERTGGSVSTLTIQRTQQEDSAVYLCASSLGVGGYTFGSGTRLTVV.

The sample holds a few counts of this clonotype. The gene calls are TRBV7-9 and TRBJ2-3, with D perhaps being TRBD1 or TRBD2 (6 bases each). Germline V gene lookup returns CDR1 SEHNR and CDR2 FQNEAQ (reference sequence). The CDR3 runs to 18 residues. With 1 base removed from V and 4 bases from J, the gap between germline ends came to 21 bases. CDR3 residues: CASSLGGAGSPPPDTQYF. The CDR3 DNA reads TGTGCCAGCAGCTTAGGGGGGGCGGGGTCTCCTCCTCCAGATACGCAGTATTTT.

V gene TRBV24-1 combines with J gene TRBJ2-5; D is perhaps TRBD1 (6 bases). The CDR3 covers 13 residues. V lost 2 bases to trimming and J lost 5 bases, with 8 bases between them. Germline V gene sequence: CDR1 KGHDR, CDR2 SFDVKD. Here the CDR3 reads CATSDYRVETQYF. CDR3 in DNA: TGTGCCACCAGTGATTACAGGGTCGAGACCCAGTACTTC.

The V call is TRBV2, the J call TRBJ1-2; D gene uncertain. V was clipped by 6 bases and J by 6 bases, with 17 bases between them. CDR1 SNHLY and CDR2 FYNNEI come from the germline V gene. The CDR3 contains 14 residues. The CDR3 nucleotides read TGTGCCAGCAGCGAGGGCAGAAGGGCTGATGGCTACACCTTC. Translation: CASSEGRRADGYTF.

This clonotype was observed a handful of times. V usage is TRBV28 and J usage is TRBJ1-2; TRBD1 matches 9 bases. This CDR3 comprises 17 residues. Germline lookup yields CDR1 MDHEN and CDR2 SYDVKM. The trim removed 3 bases at V and 4 bases at J, leaving 12 bases unmatched. CDR3 DNA: TGTGCCAGCAGTTTCCGGGACAGGGTTCGAGTGGGCTATGGCTACACCTTC. Translated: CASSFRDRVRVGYGYTF.

The rearrangement joins TRBV7-9 to TRBJ1-4; 10 nucleotides line up with TRBD1. V was pared by 7 bases and J by 6 bases, with 5 bases of the junction left unmatched. Germline V gene data show CDR1 as SEHNR and CDR2 as FQNEAQ (reference sequence). The CDR3 has 14 residues. DNA of the CDR3: TGTGCCAGCACGAGAGGACAGGGGGATGAAAAACTGTTTTTT. This sequence encodes CASTRGQGDEKLFF.

This clonotype has ten or more counts. This rearrangement joins TRBV7-2 to TRBJ1-1; TRBD1 might be the D (6 bases). The germline gives CDR1 SGHTA, CDR2 FQGNSA. The V gene lost 5 bases and the J gene lost 0 bases, with 10 bases spanning the gap. The CDR3 has 14 residues. The CDR3 protein is CASSITGMNTEAFF. The DNA of the CDR3 is TGTGCCAGCAGCATAACAGGGATGAACACTGAAGCTTTCTTT.

This clonotype has just a few counts. J is TRBJ1-2 and V is TRBV20-1; D is possibly TRBD1 (5 bases). The CDR3 sequence is 14 residues long. V was cut by 5 bases and J by 3 bases, with 16 bases left in between. The germline gives CDR1 DFQATT, CDR2 SNEGSKA (reference sequence). CDR3: CSASPRGPYYGYTF. CDR3 DNA: TGCAGTGCTTCCCCCCGGGGACCTTACTATGGCTACACCTTC.

This clonotype was seen a handful of times. The chain recombines TRBV10-3 with TRBJ2-1; no definite D call. Trimming stripped 5 bases from V and 5 bases from J, with 4 bases between. Germline loops: CDR1 ENHRY, CDR2 SYGVKD. The CDR3 length is 11 residues. In nucleotides, the CDR3 is TGTGCCATCAGTTCAAACAATGAGCAGTTCTTC. It yields the protein CAISSNNEQFF.

This clonotype was counted only a few times. The chain employs TRBV28 and TRBJ2-7, with D perhaps assigned TRBD1 or TRBD2 (5 bases each). V lost 6 bases, J lost 0 bases, and 21 bases lay in between. CDR1 MDHEN and CDR2 SYDVKM come from the germline V gene. The CDR3 is made up of 17 amino acids. The CDR3 is CASSQVRELTSSYEQYF. Written as DNA, the CDR3 is TGTGCCAGCAGCCAGGTCAGGGAGCTGACGAGCTCCTACGAGCAGTACTTC.

The chain joins TRBV27 to TRBJ2-7; tentatively, D is TRBD2 (5 bases). This CDR3 region has 14 residues. The V gene's germline CDR1 is MNHEY and CDR2 SMNVEV (reference sequence). V lost 6 bases and J lost 2, with 14 bases in between. In DNA form, the CDR3 reads TGTGCCAGCAGCTCCTCAAGCGGACCCTACGAGCAGTACTTC. This encodes CASSSSSGPYEQYF.

The chain employs TRBV7-1 and TRBJ2-5; TRBD2 is a possible D gene (5 bases). TRBV7-1 is an ORF, and what it does is uncertain. Trimming removed 8 bases at V and 1 base at J, with 14 bases between. The CDR3 consists of 14 residues. In DNA, the CDR3 is TGTGCCAGCCGAGAGGGCAGCTCCCAAGAGACCCAGTACTTC. Protein product: CASREGSSQETQYF.

This clonotype was observed a handful of times. This rearrangement joins TRBV25-1 to TRBJ1-2; TRBD1 matches at 7 bases. This CDR3 spans 11 amino acids. V was clipped by 6 bases and J by 7 bases; unmatched bases: 2. From germline, CDR1 is MGHDK and CDR2 SYGVNS. DNA of the CDR3: TGTGCCAGCAGCAACAGGGGTGGCTACACCTTC. The encoded protein is CASSNRGGYTF.